These 16 T cell receptor beta chains came from one sample sequenced in a study of blood T cell repertoires in COVID-19. TCRdb keeps only in-frame clones here, not all; method: immunoSEQ multiplex PCR. The repertoire holds approximately 250,000 clones, with about 90% as singletons. The sequenced material came from peripheral blood. These receptors were taken from a man aged 25-45 years with COVID-19, enrolled during active disease.

This chain links TRBV10-3 with TRBJ1-1, with 8 positions matching TRBD1. This CDR3 has 15 amino acids. The germline V gene has CDR1 ENHRY and CDR2 SYGVKD. The ends lost 6 bases at V and 1 base at J; junction bases unmatched: 7. This CDR3 is CAISERQGKNTEAFF. DNA for the CDR3: TGTGCCATCAGCGAGAGACAGGGGAAGAACACTGAAGCTTTCTTT.

This chain joins TRBV5-6 and TRBJ1-2; possibly TRBD1 for D (5 bases). The germline V gene encodes CDR1 SGHDT and CDR2 YYEEEE. This CDR3 spans 13 amino acids. Trimming cost V 3 bases and J 7 bases, with 13 bases left between them. CDR3 residues: CASSSGNGAGYTF. As DNA, the CDR3 is TGTGCCAGCAGCTCAGGTAATGGGGCTGGCTACACCTTC.

This chain joins TRBV25-1 and TRBJ1-2; D not resolved. Germline CDR1 reads MGHDK; CDR2 reads SYGVNS. Trimming cost V 3 bases and J 4 bases, with 6 bases left between them. This CDR3 has 12 residues. This CDR3 reads CASSDQSYGYTF. The CDR3 nucleotides read TGTGCCAGCAGTGACCAGTCCTATGGCTACACCTTC.

The rearrangement links TRBV7-9 to TRBJ1-5; possible D gene TRBD1, 6 bases. CDR1 and CDR2 from the germline V gene are SEHNR and FQNEAQ (reference sequence). The CDR3 loop spans 14 amino acids. V was shortened by 4 bases and J by 3 bases, with 10 bases between the two germline ends. CDR3 in DNA: TGTGCCAGCAGCTCCGACAGGATCAATCAGCCCCAGCATTTT. Translating it yields CASSSDRINQPQHF.

This clone appeared a single time. The V call is TRBV19, the J call TRBJ2-7; a weak D match, TRBD2 (6 bases). This CDR3 is 15 amino acids long. Germline-derived CDR1 and CDR2 are LNHDA and SQIVND (reference sequence). V lost 5 bases and J lost 1, with 15 bases in between. DNA for the CDR3: TGTGCCAGTAGTCACTTGGGGGGTCGATCCTACGAGCAGTACTTC. Translating it yields CASSHLGGRSYEQYF.

This clone was detected a few times. The chain couples TRBV7-9 to TRBJ1-4, with D perhaps TRBD1 (6 bases). V was shortened by 6 bases and J by 3 bases, with 17 bases between the two germline ends. CDR1 is SEHNR, CDR2 FQNEAQ, per germline (reference sequence). The CDR3 has 16 amino acids. This CDR3 reads CASSHLDRRPNEKLFF. DNA of the CDR3: TGTGCCAGCAGTCATCTAGACAGGCGCCCTAATGAAAAACTGTTTTTT.

This sequence joins TRBV19 and TRBJ2-2, with TRBD1 identical over 8 bases. V lost 5 bases and J lost 6; bases outside the gene matches: 8. CDR1 is LNHDA and CDR2 is SQIVND in the germline V gene (reference sequence). The CDR3 length is 15 residues. As DNA, the CDR3 is TGTGCCAGTAGTCCCCGGGACAGGAAACCCGGGGAGCTGTTTTTT. Its translation is CASSPRDRKPGELFF.

Written as DNA, the CDR3 is TGTGCCAGCACCGACAGGGGGCGGCAACTATATGGCTACACCTTC. It encodes CASTDRGRQLYGYTF. The chain combines TRBV6-5 with TRBJ1-2; TRBD1 matches at 10 bases. The CDR3 is made up of 15 amino acids. Trimming cost V 7 bases and J 5 bases; bases outside gene matches: 10. In germline, CDR1 is MNHEY, CDR2 SVGAGI.

The chain is built from TRBV12-3 or TRBV12-4 and TRBJ2-7; no firm D call. Trimming took off 1 base at V and 3 bases at J, with 7 bases between the two ends. This CDR3 has 13 residues. Here the CDR3 reads CASSLVTYYEQYF. For the CDR3, the DNA is TGTGCCAGCAGTTTAGTGACATACTACGAGCAGTACTTC.

V usage is TRBV9 and J usage is TRBJ1-3; D is perhaps TRBD1 (5 bases). The CDR3 runs 15 residues. V was cut by 4 bases and J by 0 bases, with 11 bases left in between. CDR1 and CDR2 (germline): SGDLS, YYNGEE. The CDR3 spells CASSPRQSSGNTIYF. The CDR3 nucleotides read TGTGCCAGCAGCCCACGACAGAGCTCTGGAAACACCATATATTTT.

The chain links TRBV2 to TRBJ1-1; D call uncertain. The CDR3 runs 13 residues. CDR1 is SNHLY, CDR2 FYNNEI, per germline. V was shortened by 6 bases and J by 8 bases, with 16 bases between the two germline ends. In DNA form, the CDR3 reads TGTGCCAGCAGCCCCAATGGTGGGCCAGAAGCTTTCTTT. Protein: CASSPNGGPEAFF.

The rearrangement joins TRBV6-6 to TRBJ1-2; TRBD1 matches at 10 bases. The germline V gene has CDR1 MNHNY and CDR2 SVGAGI (reference sequence). This CDR3 is built from 13 residues. The V and J ends lost 10 bases and 6 bases, in that order; junction bases with no gene match: 8. The CDR3 DNA reads TGTGCCATCAATACGGGGACAGGGGATGGCTACACCTTC. Protein: CAINTGTGDGYTF.

This rearrangement joins TRBV10-3 to TRBJ1-6; possibly TRBD1 for D (5 bases). Trimming removed 1 base at V and 5 bases at J, with 12 bases between. This CDR3 is built from 16 residues. CDR1 and CDR2 from the germline V gene are ENHRY and SYGVKD. The CDR3 DNA reads TGTGCCATCAGTGAGTACGGGGGATGGAATAATTCACCCCTCCACTTT. Encoded protein: CAISEYGGWNNSPLHF.

This clone was found once. The chain recombines TRBV6-5 with TRBJ2-4; 8 bases fit TRBD1. Germline lookup yields CDR1 MNHEY and CDR2 SVGAGI. V trimming: 6 bases; J trimming: 2 bases; junction bases outside the gene matches: 6. CDR3 length: 15 residues. The CDR3: CASRSNRGSKNIQYF. Here the CDR3 DNA reads TGTGCCAGCAGATCGAACAGGGGGTCCAAAAACATTCAGTACTTC.

The chain employs TRBV4-1 and TRBJ1-6; D is perhaps TRBD1 (6 bases). CDR3 size: 17 residues. Germline V lookup: CDR1 MGHRA, CDR2 YSYEKL. Trimming removed 1 base from V and 9 bases from J, with 19 bases in between. The CDR3 sequence: CASSQGSGGASGSPLHF. CDR3 DNA: TGCGCCAGCAGCCAAGGAAGTGGGGGCGCGTCGGGTTCACCCCTCCACTTT.

The genes are TRBV5-6 and TRBJ2-1; 11 nucleotides match TRBD1. The V gene end was trimmed by 4 bases and the J gene end by 2 bases; junction bases not matched to a gene: 2. The length of the CDR3 is 15 residues. From germline, CDR1 is SGHDT and CDR2 YYEEEE. The CDR3 nucleotides are TGTGCCAGCAGCCAGGGACAGGGGGCCTACAATGAGCAGTTCTTC. The encoded protein is CASSQGQGAYNEQFF. Using reference TRBV5-6 and TRBJ2-1 for the parts outside the CDR3, the full variable domain is DAGVTQSPTHLIKTRGQQVTLRCSPKSGHDTVSWYQQALGQGPQFIFQYYEEEERQRGNFPDRFSGHQFPNYSSELNVNALLLGDSALYLCASSQGQGAYNEQFFGPGTRLTVL.